Given below is one T cell receptor (beta chain) in context. Its antigen is unknown. The data stem from a study of OX40 agonist ivuxolimab in advanced cancers. Study in general: At doses from 0.01 to 10 mg/kg, patients were given intravenous ivuxolimab every 2 weeks. Dose-escalation patients were diagnosed with hepatocellular carcinoma, melanoma, renal cell cancer or head and neck cancer. Age averaged about 62 years (range roughly 23 to 79), and more than 80% were male. Broader study findings: Not determined was the antigen specificity of the expanded peripheral T cells.

Data came from immunoSEQ multiplex PCR; TCRdb stores just in-frame clones and leaves some out. The sample holds 71,000 or so clones, approximately 93% seen once. The germline V gene has CDR1 MNHEY and CDR2 SVGAGI. The V end was cut by 2 bases, the J end by 0 bases, with 9 bases between. The CDR3 spans 15 residues. The source material was CD4+ or CD8+ T cells sorted from blood, sampled in a trial of the OX40 agonist ivuxolimab. The clonotype was recovered from an adult with an advanced solid tumor such as melanoma, head and neck, liver or kidney cancer. The rearrangement links TRBV6-5 to TRBJ2-3, with D perhaps matching TRBD1 (5 bases). The DNA for the CDR3 is TGTGCCAGCAGTTACACGGACACGAGCACAGATACGCAGTATTTT. Translating gives CASSYTDTSTDTQYF.